The 2 T cell receptor beta chains listed next were all sequenced from one sample in a study of blood T cell repertoires in COVID-19. The table came from immunoSEQ multiplex PCR; TCRdb's copy has only in-frame clones and leaves some out. Here the sample spans some 140,000 clones, approximately 77% being singletons. The sample comprised peripheral blood. These receptors all stem from an elderly man with acute or convalescent COVID-19.

The chain links TRBV9 to TRBJ2-7; TRBD1 agrees at 7 bases. This CDR3 comprises 14 residues. CDR1 is SGDLS and CDR2 is YYNGEE in the germline V gene. V dropped 1 base and J dropped 7; count of bases not matched to a gene: 8. Here the CDR3 reads CASSVRGPGSEQYF. CDR3 coding DNA: TGTGCCAGCAGCGTAAGGGGGCCCGGCAGTGAGCAGTACTTC.

This CDR3 is CASSLPKDRGTEAFF. CDR3 DNA: TGTGCCAGCAGCCTCCCAAAGGACAGGGGAACTGAAGCTTTCTTT. The V and J genes are TRBV13 and TRBJ1-1; 9 positions match TRBD1. The CDR3 spans 15 residues. Looked up from germline, CDR1 is PRHDT and CDR2 is FYEKMQ (reference sequence). Germline trimming cut 5 bases from V and 5 bases from J; bases unmatched to any gene: 9.